This is a list of T cell receptor beta chains from one sample in a study of cytotoxic CD8 clonotypes in ibrutinib-treated CLL. The repertoire was sequenced with immunoSEQ multiplex PCR; TCRdb's copy has only in-frame clones and lacks some. Among about 140,000 clones listed, around 77% were seen once. Material: PBMCs, obtained after 12 months of ibrutinib treatment. All receptors come from a human donor with chronic lymphocytic leukemia. CDR3s leave out the opening cysteine and the closing phenylalanine or tryptophan. The D gene is left open where the match is weak. Clone sizes are given selectively: once, few, many, or a class where the clone is expanded.

cdr3_aa v_call clone_size d_call j_call
ASSHSRTGPSQPQH TRBV6-5 NA TRBD1 TRBJ1-5
ASSEALGGSYEQY TRBV6-1 NA NA TRBJ2-7
ASSPGTGLVSHEQY TRBV18 NA TRBD1 TRBJ2-7
ASSSPYGLVAYEQY TRBV7-9 NA NA TRBJ2-7
ASSQEDGSYSSYNEQF TRBV4-1 once NA TRBJ2-1
ASSLAASYNEQF TRBV27 NA NA TRBJ2-1
ASSLDVRVGREI TRBV5-1 NA NA TRBJ2-1
ASSSRTSTGLWEQY TRBV28 NA TRBD1 TRBJ2-7
ATSRDLLSNTEAF TRBV15 NA NA TRBJ1-1
ASGGSGGTDTQY TRBV6-4 NA TRBD2 TRBJ2-3
ASSQEGSGATDTQY TRBV4-1 NA NA TRBJ2-3
ASSQGSGRVYNEQF TRBV4-1 many TRBD2 TRBJ2-1
ATSRAGVDTQY TRBV15 few NA TRBJ2-3
ASNTPFGQGKNYEQY TRBV7-8 NA TRBD1 TRBJ2-7
ASSYRGGDEQY TRBV7-3 once NA TRBJ2-7
ASSDYSNQPQH TRBV6-5 NA NA TRBJ1-5
ASSQVGVGNEQF TRBV4-3 NA NA TRBJ2-1
ASSVGRGAAGYSEKLF TRBV9 NA NA TRBJ1-4
ASTFSVQGSGGYT TRBV6-1 NA TRBD1 TRBJ1-2
ASNLQGSGGYT TRBV6-6 NA NA TRBJ1-2
ASSEEDTQY TRBV5-6 NA NA TRBJ2-3
ASSQTRTYGYT TRBV6-5 NA NA TRBJ1-2
ASRNRDSGANVLT TRBV6-5 NA NA TRBJ2-6
ASSPGGSNQPQH TRBV28 NA NA TRBJ1-5
ASSSTGDEQY TRBV27 NA TRBD1 TRBJ2-7
ASGPGKVADTQY TRBV12-5 NA NA TRBJ2-3
ASSFRTGYTEAF TRBV5-1 NA TRBD1 TRBJ1-1
ASSSGTNTGELF TRBV27 NA NA TRBJ2-2
ASSLNNQPQH TRBV7-9 NA NA TRBJ1-5
ASSHRDSVTGELF TRBV7-8 NA TRBD1 TRBJ2-2
ASSLGEAVLNEKLF TRBV5-1 NA NA TRBJ1-4
ASRRYNEQF TRBV25-1 once NA TRBJ2-1
ASSLVFGENTEAF TRBV5-5 once NA TRBJ1-1
ASSQAGDGYGYT TRBV4-2 NA NA TRBJ1-2
ASSPSELSSYNEQF TRBV18 NA NA TRBJ2-1
ASKEGDRIDGYT TRBV5-8 NA NA TRBJ1-2
ASSLEVTGREKLF TRBV5-3 NA TRBD1 TRBJ1-4
ASSPGLGLTDTQY TRBV4-1 NA TRBD2 TRBJ2-3
ASSELGGQY TRBV28 NA NA TRBJ2-7
ATTGTGGVAQY TRBV30 NA TRBD1 TRBJ2-4
ASSLGAPLRGNYGYT TRBV5-5 NA NA TRBJ1-2
ASSIGADGLQKFKETQY TRBV7-9 NA NA TRBJ2-5
ASSSGRGRTDTQY TRBV6-5 NA TRBD2 TRBJ2-3
ASRSGSTGNTEAF TRBV28 NA NA TRBJ1-1
ASSIQGTYEQY TRBV19 NA NA TRBJ2-7
ASSPVPSGGYEQY TRBV18 NA TRBD2 TRBJ2-7
ASAAGAGPNTGELF TRBV28 NA NA TRBJ2-2
ASSLAALGLAAYEQY TRBV7-9 NA TRBD2 TRBJ2-7
ASSPWTGGEDEQY TRBV14 once TRBD1 TRBJ2-7
ASKLTRELWTQY TRBV2 NA TRBD2 TRBJ2-5
ASSLRDAYNEQF TRBV11-3 NA NA TRBJ2-1
ASTRLGRSYEQY TRBV6-5 NA NA TRBJ2-7
ASSRNPTGELF TRBV28 NA NA TRBJ2-2
ASWKGGQGAF TRBV6-1 few NA TRBJ1-1
ASSLSWGGSYNEQF TRBV13 NA TRBD2 TRBJ2-1
ASSNRSTDTQY TRBV21-1 NA NA TRBJ2-3
ASSSGLGIIQY TRBV11-3 NA NA TRBJ2-4
ASSLVTRGLNTDTQY TRBV7-9 NA NA TRBJ2-3
ASSLFDIPPLH TRBV28 few NA TRBJ1-6
ASSYRTGLLKLNYGYT TRBV7-3 NA TRBD1 TRBJ1-2